This T cell receptor (beta chain) was documented in a study of technical replicates of blood from four donors. Germline CDR1 and CDR2: LGHNT and FRNRAP. The CDR3 length is 15 residues. Trimming cost V 1 base and J 0 bases, with 8 bases left between them. Data came from immunoSEQ multiplex PCR; TCRdb stores just in-frame clones and leaves some out. The sample yields 60,000 to 65,000 clones, 70% to 90% seen once. This clone was counted a single time. The sample consisted of PBMCs. This clonotype was sampled from a human donor in good health. Some clones in this sample may be carry-over from other donors' samples. The V and J genes are TRBV12-5 and TRBJ2-3; D is perhaps TRBD2 (5 bases). This CDR3 reads CASGLALASTDTQYF. In nucleotides, the CDR3 is TGTGCTAGTGGTTTGGCCTTAGCGAGCACAGATACGCAGTATTTT. Drawing the rest from reference TRBV12-5 and TRBJ2-3, the complete variable domain is DARVTQTPRHKVTEMGQEVTMRCQPILGHNTVFWYRQTMMQGLELLAYFRNRAPLDDSGMPKDRFSAEMPDATLATLKIQPSEPRDSAVYFCASGLALASTDTQYFGPGTRLTVL.